The 32 T cell receptor beta chains listed next were all sequenced from one sample in a study of a mutant IDH1 vaccine in newly diagnosed glioma. Antigen specificity for these receptors is unknown. Clones were sequenced by immunoSEQ multiplex PCR, and TCRdb holds only the in-frame ones, with some missing. In the table there are roughly 51,000 clones, about 81% of which are singletons. The sample's time point: week 23, last vaccination. Vaccine doses each comprised 300 ug of mutant IDH1 20-mer peptide, with topical imiquimod. This material consisted of PBMCs, taken from a glioma patient whose treatment included an IDH1 peptide vaccine. The receptors were sampled from a woman in her forties with glioma. Some clones in this sample may be carry-over from other donors' samples.

This clone counts as medium-sized (0.01 to 0.1%). The rearrangement links TRBV6-1 to TRBJ1-3; the D gene is possibly TRBD1 (6 bases). CDR3 length: 14 residues. Trimming cost V 4 bases and J 3 bases, with 10 bases left between them. Germline V gene sequence: CDR1 MNHNS, CDR2 SASEGT. The chain's CDR3 is CASSGGGYGNTIYF. CDR3 sequence (DNA): TGTGCCAGCAGTGGAGGGGGGTATGGAAACACCATATATTTT.

This rearrangement joins TRBV25-1 to TRBJ2-7; 9 nucleotides agree with TRBD2. The CDR3 extends over 15 amino acids. Germline values: CDR1 MGHDK, CDR2 SYGVNS. J was trimmed by 4 bases and V by 3 bases; bases with no gene match: 7. CDR3 nucleotide sequence: TGTGCCAGCAGTGAGACTAGCGGACTCCTTTACGAGCAGTACTTC. Translation gives CASSETSGLLYEQYF.

This clone was counted a few times. V gene TRBV7-9 combines with J gene TRBJ1-2, with unresolved D. Germline V gene data show CDR1 as SEHNR and CDR2 as FQNEAQ (reference sequence). Trimming took off 3 bases at V and 0 bases at J, with 14 bases between the two ends. The CDR3 is made up of 16 amino acids. The CDR3 coding sequence is TGTGCCAGCAGCTTGATTTCGGGTCGAGCTAACTATGGCTACACCTTC. Translation: CASSLISGRANYGYTF.

The chain uses TRBV7-2 and TRBJ2-5, with D perhaps TRBD2 (5 bases). Looked up from germline, CDR1 is SGHTA and CDR2 is FQGNSA. Trimming shortened V by 4 bases and J by 5 bases, and 14 bases separated the two germline ends. The CDR3 has 14 residues. Written as DNA, the CDR3 is TGTGCCAGCAGCTGGAGCGGAATCGGGGAGACCCAGTACTTC. Translation: CASSWSGIGETQYF.

The gene calls are TRBV5-1 and TRBJ2-1, with 8 bases matching TRBD2. Germline lookup yields CDR1 SGHRS and CDR2 YFSETQ. Losses at the gene ends were 4 bases for V and 0 bases for J; bases not matched to a gene: 6. The CDR3 is 16 residues long. In nucleotides, the CDR3 is TGCGCCAGCAGCACCTCGGGACTAGACTCCTACAATGAGCAGTTCTTC. Protein product: CASSTSGLDSYNEQFF.

V is TRBV19 and J is TRBJ1-2; no reliable D call. Germline V gene sequence: CDR1 LNHDA, CDR2 SQIVND (reference sequence). This CDR3 contains 16 residues. The V end lost 4 bases, the J end lost 5 bases, and 20 bases lay between the germline ends. The CDR3 protein is CASSTPPGGSLYGYTF. The CDR3 bases are TGTGCCAGTAGTACCCCGCCGGGAGGTTCCCTTTATGGCTACACCTTC.

On this clone itself: Additional DNA sequences in this sample encode the identical CDR3. This chain uses TRBV9 with TRBJ1-1; perhaps TRBD1 as D (6 bases). This CDR3 is built from 16 residues. Germline V gene data show CDR1 as SGDLS and CDR2 as YYNGEE. V lost 0 bases, J lost 0 bases, and 12 bases lay in between. CDR3 in DNA: TGTGCCAGCAGCGTAGCAACAGGGACCATGAACACTGAAGCTTTCTTT. This gives the protein CASSVATGTMNTEAFF.

The chain couples TRBV19 to TRBJ1-4; 7 bases agree with TRBD1. From germline, CDR1 is LNHDA and CDR2 SQIVND (reference sequence). V gave up 5 bases and J gave up 8 bases; unmatched junction bases: 8. This CDR3 is 14 amino acids long. The DNA of the CDR3 is TGTGCCAGTAGTTTCCCAGGGGGGGTCGAAAAACTGTTTTTT. Its translation is CASSFPGGVEKLFF. The complete variable domain, with remaining parts taken from reference TRBV19 and TRBJ1-4, reads DGGITQSPKYLFRKEGQNVTLSCEQNLNHDAMYWYRQDPGQGLRLIYYSQIVNDFQKGDIAEGYSVSREKKESFPLTVTSAQKNPTAFYLCASSFPGGVEKLFFGSGTQLSVL.

The chain has TRBV9 and TRBJ2-2, with 7 positions matching TRBD2. Germline trimming cut 4 bases from V and 7 bases from J; bases unmatched to any gene: 19. Per germline, CDR1 SGDLS and CDR2 YYNGEE. The CDR3 is 18 amino acids. CDR3 in amino acids: CASSLRTSERGRGGELFF. The CDR3, as DNA: TGTGCCAGCAGCTTAAGGACCTCGGAGCGGGGACGTGGCGGGGAGCTGTTTTTT.

V gene TRBV15 combines with J gene TRBJ1-2; TRBD1 matches at 9 bases. Germline V gene lookup returns CDR1 LNHNV and CDR2 YYDKDF (reference sequence). This CDR3 is 14 amino acids long. V trimming: 5 bases; J trimming: 4 bases; junction bases outside the gene matches: 5. The DNA for the CDR3 is TGTGCCACCAGCTTAAGACAGGGGGGCTATGGCTACACCTTC. Encoded protein: CATSLRQGGYGYTF.

In this sample, this clone turned up a few times. V usage is TRBV30 and J usage is TRBJ1-1, with D perhaps TRBD1 (6 bases). The CDR3 is 13 amino acids. Germline V gene data show CDR1 as GTSNPN and CDR2 as SVGIG (reference sequence). The V gene lost 4 bases and the J gene lost 1 base, with 10 bases spanning the gap. The CDR3 DNA reads as TGTGCCTGGACAGTAGGGGGGAACACTGAAGCTTTCTTT. It codes for CAWTVGGNTEAFF.

CDR3 bases: TGTGCCAGCAGCGTAGCCCAGGGGGCAGATACGCAGTATTTT. This encodes CASSVAQGADTQYF. The rearrangement joins TRBV9 to TRBJ2-3, with 7 bases identical to TRBD1. Germline V CDR1 and CDR2: SGDLS, YYNGEE. V lost 0 bases and J lost 4; bases outside the gene matches: 2. This CDR3 has 14 amino acids.

The chain has TRBV5-4 and TRBJ1-1, with D uncertain. The CDR3 spans 14 residues. V lost 3 bases, J lost 4 bases, and 13 bases lay in between. Germline V CDR1 and CDR2: SGHNT, YYREEE (reference sequence). The CDR3 bases are TGTGCCAGCAGCTGGCCACAGAGGAGCACTGAAGCTTTCTTT. Its translation is CASSWPQRSTEAFF.

The chain joins TRBV14 to TRBJ1-2; D not resolved. With 4 bases removed from V and 4 bases from J, the gap between germline ends came to 13 bases. The germline V gene encodes CDR1 SGHDN and CDR2 FVKESK. The CDR3 runs 14 residues. The CDR3 nucleotides read TGTGCCAGCAGCCTACCCGGAGGGTTCTATGGCTACACCTTC. Translation gives CASSLPGGFYGYTF. Looking up the rest from reference TRBV14 and TRBJ1-2 gives the full variable domain: EAGVTQFPSHSVIEKGQTVTLRCDPISGHDNLYWYRRVMGKEIKFLLHFVKESKQDESGMPNNRFLAERTGGTYSTLKVQPAELEDSGVYFCASSLPGGFYGYTFGSGTRLTVV.

The chain joins TRBV6-1 to TRBJ2-7; D might be TRBD1 or TRBD2, each matching 5 bases. Trimming removed 7 bases at V and 4 bases at J, with 14 bases between. In germline, CDR1 is MNHNS, CDR2 SASEGT. This CDR3 contains 13 residues. Here the CDR3 DNA reads TGTGCCAGCAAGAGGGGCCGTGATTACGAGCAGTACTTC. Its protein product is CASKRGRDYEQYF.

The chain employs TRBV5-6 and TRBJ1-5; D is undetermined. Germline V gives CDR1 SGHDT, CDR2 YYEEEE. The CDR3 is made up of 11 amino acids. The CDR3 DNA is TGTTCCACACGCCCCAATCAGCCCCAGCATTTT. Translation gives CSTRPNQPQHF.

This clone came up a few times. This chain uses TRBV5-1 with TRBJ1-6; 12 nucleotides line up with TRBD1. After removal of 2 bases from V and 6 bases from J, the junction contained 6 bases not matched to a gene. The CDR3 totals 17 residues. In germline, CDR1 is SGHRS, CDR2 YFSETQ. Here the CDR3 DNA reads TGCGCCAGCAGCTTCGGGACAGGGGGCGGCTTTAATTCACCCCTCCACTTT. Amino acids: CASSFGTGGGFNSPLHF.

The chain uses TRBV7-9 and TRBJ2-1; 11 nucleotides line up with TRBD2. The CDR3 runs 15 residues. Germline V gene lookup returns CDR1 SEHNR and CDR2 FQNEAQ (reference sequence). V gave up 6 bases and J gave up 3 bases; unmatched junction bases: 4. The CDR3 sequence: CASSLAGGFYNEQFF. As DNA, the CDR3 is TGTGCCAGCAGTCTAGCGGGGGGCTTCTACAATGAGCAGTTCTTC.

The CDR3 DNA follows: TGTGCCACTTGGACAGCCGCATACTATGGCTACACCTTC. It is translated as CATWTAAYYGYTF. This chain joins TRBV19 and TRBJ1-2, with a weak D call TRBD1 (6 bases). V was clipped by 10 bases and J by 3 bases, with 15 bases between them. CDR3 length: 13 residues. From germline, CDR1 is LNHDA and CDR2 SQIVND (reference sequence).

In its sample, this clone was seen a few times. The chain has TRBV18 and TRBJ2-1; D not certain. V lost 1 base and J 7 bases, leaving 5 bases between the germline ends. CDR3 length equals 12 residues. CDR1 is KGHSH, CDR2 LQKENI, per germline. The DNA of the CDR3 is TGTGCCAGCTCACCACGAAGAAATGAGCAGTTCTTC. This codes for CASSPRRNEQFF.

The CDR3 DNA sequence: TGTGCCACCAGTCACGGGACTAGTGGCACCGGGGAGCTGTTTTTT. This gives the protein CATSHGTSGTGELFF. The rearrangement links TRBV15 to TRBJ2-2; 8 positions agree with TRBD2. Trimming cost V 6 bases and J 4 bases; bases outside gene matches: 7. The V gene's germline CDR1 is LNHNV and CDR2 YYDKDF (reference sequence). This CDR3 comprises 15 residues.

In DNA, the CDR3 is TGTGCCAGCAGCTTTGGGACCGGGGAGCTGTTTTTT. Protein sequence: CASSFGTGELFF. This chain links TRBV7-9 with TRBJ2-2, with D uncertain. CDR1 is SEHNR and CDR2 is FQNEAQ in the germline V gene (reference sequence). V gave up 3 bases and J gave up 5 bases, with 4 bases separating them. The CDR3 spans 12 residues.

This clone has a handful of counts. The chain combines TRBV2 with TRBJ1-6; a possible D gene is TRBD1 (6 bases). Per germline, CDR1 SNHLY and CDR2 FYNNEI. The CDR3 is made up of 14 amino acids. Between the trimmed V and J ends, which lost 10 bases and 1 base, there was a span of 11 bases. CDR3 sequence: CATGRGSYNSPLHF. Here the CDR3 DNA reads TGTGCCACCGGCAGGGGTTCCTATAATTCACCCCTCCACTTT.

This clone has a handful of counts. V gene TRBV2 combines with J gene TRBJ1-1, with D maybe TRBD1 (6 bases). The CDR3 is 13 residues long. V shed 7 bases and J shed 1 base, with 10 bases lying between them. The germline gives CDR1 SNHLY, CDR2 FYNNEI. Here the CDR3 reads CASTRQENTEAFF. As DNA, the CDR3 is TGTGCCAGCACAAGACAGGAGAACACTGAAGCTTTCTTT. Looking up the rest from reference TRBV2 and TRBJ1-1 gives the full variable domain: EPEVTQTPSHQVTQMGQEVILRCVPISNHLYFYWYRQILGQKVEFLVSFYNNEISEKSEIFDDQFSVERPDGSNFTLKIRSTKLEDSAMYFCASTRQENTEAFFGQGTRLTVV.

Note on this clone: At one boundary the junction diverges from the germline segment, which might be a read error. The chain joins TRBV5-1 to TRBJ2-5, with D possibly being TRBD1 (5 bases). Looked up from germline, CDR1 is SGHRS and CDR2 is YFSETQ. The CDR3 contains 16 residues. CDR3 amino acids: CASSLVGVGLQEAQYF. DNA for the CDR3: TGCGCCAGCAGCTTGGTAGGTGTGGGGCTCCAAGAGGCCCAGTACTTC.

This chain joins TRBV18 and TRBJ2-1, with D possibly matching TRBD2 (5 bases). V was clipped by 3 bases and J by 10 bases, with 13 bases between them. Per the germline V gene, CDR1 is KGHSH and CDR2 is LQKENI. The CDR3 has 13 residues. The CDR3 coding sequence is TGTGCCAGCTCACCGTTGGACTCCCACGAGCAGTTCTTC. It specifies CASSPLDSHEQFF.

J is TRBJ1-4 and V is TRBV6-5; D remains unclear. V gave up 2 bases and J gave up 10 bases, with 8 bases separating them. Per the germline V gene, CDR1 is MNHEY and CDR2 is SVGAGI. The CDR3 consists of 12 residues. CDR3 bases: TGTGCCAGCAGTTACCGGGAGGGAAAACTGTTTTTT. Translating it yields CASSYREGKLFF.

The chain uses TRBV5-1 and TRBJ1-2; D may be TRBD1 (6 bases). V lost 4 bases and J lost 2, with 12 bases in between. Germline V gene sequence: CDR1 SGHRS, CDR2 YFSETQ. The CDR3 extends over 14 amino acids. The CDR3 here is CASSNQGINYGYTF. For the CDR3, the DNA is TGCGCCAGCAGCAACCAGGGGATAAACTATGGCTACACCTTC. Based on the CDR3 plus reference TRBV5-1 and TRBJ1-2, the full variable domain is KAGVTQTPRYLIKTRGQQVTLSCSPISGHRSVSWYQQTPGQGLQFLFEYFSETQRNKGNFPGRFSGRQFSNSRSEMNVSTLELGDSALYLCASSNQGINYGYTFGSGTRLTVV.

This clone has just one count. The chain combines TRBV15 with TRBJ2-1, with 11 bases matching TRBD2. The junction had 0 bases not matched to a gene; V was cut back by 3 bases and J by 2 bases. The CDR3 is made up of 15 amino acids. Germline CDR1 and CDR2: LNHNV and YYDKDF (reference sequence). As DNA, the CDR3 is TGTGCCACCAGCAGGGGACTAGCGGCCTACAATGAGCAGTTCTTC. Its protein product is CATSRGLAAYNEQFF.

The rearrangement joins TRBV5-4 to TRBJ2-3; 14 bases map to TRBD2. Per germline, CDR1 SGHNT and CDR2 YYREEE (reference sequence). V was clipped by 0 bases and J by 8 bases; unmatched bases: 8. The CDR3 has 17 residues. The CDR3: CASSLGQTSGGGGTQYF. In nucleotides, the CDR3 is TGTGCCAGCAGCTTGGGCCAGACTAGCGGGGGGGGAGGTACGCAGTATTTT.

V is TRBV13 and J is TRBJ2-7; 7 bases fit TRBD1. Germline V gene data show CDR1 as PRHDT and CDR2 as FYEKMQ (reference sequence). This CDR3 is built from 15 residues. The ends lost 1 base at V and 3 bases at J; junction bases unmatched: 6. The DNA of the CDR3 is TGTGCCAGCAGCTTAGAGGGGGACAGTTACTACGAGCAGTACTTC. Translation gives CASSLEGDSYYEQYF.

This chain uses TRBV7-2 with TRBJ2-7; D possibly corresponds to TRBD1 (6 bases). The germline CDR1 and CDR2 sequences are SGHTA and FQGNSA. CDR3 size: 15 residues. Deletions cut 3 bases from V and 0 bases from J, with 12 bases between. The CDR3 here is CASSFPQGSSYEQYF. The CDR3 DNA reads TGTGCCAGCAGCTTTCCCCAGGGGAGCTCCTACGAGCAGTACTTC.